A single TCR beta chain is shown here with its context. Trimming removed 3 bases from V and 7 bases from J, with 15 bases in between. Germline CDR1 reads SGHAT; CDR2 reads FQNNGV. This CDR3 is 14 amino acids long. The data stem from a study of blood T cell repertoires in COVID-19. Study in general: Whether acute or convalescent, the COVID-19 samples came from the United States, Italy and Spain. T cells, B-cell-depleted T cells, or PBMCs supplied cDNA or gDNA.

The protocol was immunoSEQ multiplex PCR, while the TCRdb copy is restricted to in-frame clones and leaves out a portion. The sample yields over 350,000 clones, 88% seen once. Enrolled through a virtual design, the participants were between about 18 and 100 years of age and came from 24 US areas. This TCR was recovered from a woman aged 18-30 years who had recovered from COVID-19. The J gene is TRBJ1-2, the V gene TRBV11-2, with a tentative D call TRBD1 (6 bases). Sequencing was carried out using PBMCs or T cells enriched from blood (not recorded which). The CDR3 loop is CASSLDRGATGYTF. Written as DNA, the CDR3 is TGTGCCAGCAGCTTGGATCGGGGGGCGACTGGCTACACCTTC.